This T cell receptor (beta chain) was identified during a study of T cell repertoires in cytomegalovirus infection. About the study: Based on public TCR beta signatures, there were indications of CMV infection and of a matching HLA type.

Each CDR3 protein gets one entry after TCRdb re-called the reads with MiXCR. The data show approximately 700,000 distinct CDR3 sequences, less than 40% seen once. Turning to this clonotype: As yet, its antigen is unknown.

Findings and caveats of the study: Ex vivo, HLA-C-restricted CMV-specific TCR beta clonotypes prevailed over the rest of the response. Based on cumulative public TCR beta family frequency, carriers of CMV plus the relevant HLA were identified.

The TCR was taken from a human donor in good health (CMV status not recorded). Some clones in this sample may be carry-over from other donors' samples. Sequenced material: PBMCs.

The CDR3 DNA reads as TGTGCCAGCAGCTACGGAGACGGCGGAATCTACGAGCAGTACTTC. It codes for CASSYGDGGIYEQYF. This rearrangement joins TRBV7-2 to TRBJ2-7; D call uncertain. This CDR3 region has 15 residues. Germline-derived CDR1 and CDR2 are SGHTA and FQGNSA. V was shortened by 4 bases and J by 3 bases, with 16 bases between the two germline ends.